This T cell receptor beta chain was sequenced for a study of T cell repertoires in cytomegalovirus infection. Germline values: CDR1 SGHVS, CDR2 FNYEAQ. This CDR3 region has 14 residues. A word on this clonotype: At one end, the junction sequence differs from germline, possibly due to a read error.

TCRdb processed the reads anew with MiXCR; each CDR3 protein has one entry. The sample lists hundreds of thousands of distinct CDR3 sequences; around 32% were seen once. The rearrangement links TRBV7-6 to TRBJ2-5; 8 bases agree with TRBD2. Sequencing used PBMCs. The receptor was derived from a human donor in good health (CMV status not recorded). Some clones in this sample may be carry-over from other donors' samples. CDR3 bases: TGTGTCAGCATCTTAGCGGGGTCACAAGAGACCAATTACTTC. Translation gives CVSILAGSQETNYF.